This TCR beta chain was recorded in a study of T cell changes during pregnancy in multiple sclerosis. Libraries were prepared by immunoSEQ multiplex PCR; TCRdb keeps only in-frame clonotypes and omits some of them. Of about 32,000 clones listed, about 91% were seen once; the top ten hold about 11%. Source: CD8+ T cells from peripheral blood mononuclear cells, taken in the second trimester of pregnancy. The sequence came from a female donor with multiple sclerosis, enrolled in a pregnancy study.

In DNA form, the CDR3 reads TGTGCCAGCAGTTTATGGGACACCATGAACACTGAAGCTTTCTTT. This sequence encodes CASSLWDTMNTEAFF. The chain combines TRBV28 with TRBJ1-1; maybe TRBD1 (5 bases). CDR3 length equals 15 residues. With 0 bases removed from V and 0 bases from J, the gap between germline ends came to 8 bases. CDR1 is MDHEN and CDR2 is SYDVKM in the germline V gene.